A selection of T cell receptor beta chains follows, all from one sample in a study of radiation and T cells in renal cell carcinoma. The data were produced by immunoSEQ multiplex PCR, yet TCRdb's version contains in-frame clones alone and is incomplete. The sample has about 40,000 clones; roughly four fifths are singletons. The sequencing used blood, collected from a patient whose treatment included radiotherapy and nephrectomy. The receptors shown here come from a woman in her 70s with renal cell carcinoma. The CDR3 runs from the conserved cysteine through the conserved F or W. A D gene is named only where the DNA matches it firmly. Clone size is given for some rows only: seen once, a few or many times, or a class if the clone is expanded.

J	D	size	V	CDR3	DNA
TRBJ2-3	-	-	TRBV2	CASSYSTDTQYF	TGTGCCAGCAGTTACAGCACAGATACGCAGTATTTT
TRBJ2-3	TRBD2	few	TRBV9	CASSVGLAGGKTDTQYF	TGTGCCAGCAGCGTGGGCCTAGCGGGGGGCAAGACAGATACGCAGTATTTT
TRBJ2-7	-	-	TRBV2	CASSAGEIYEQYF	TGTGCCAGCAGTGCGGGCGAGATCTACGAGCAGTACTTC
TRBJ2-5	TRBD1	-	TRBV9	CASSVAQGQGQTQYF	TGTGCCAGCAGCGTAGCTCAGGGACAGGGTCAGACCCAGTACTTC
TRBJ2-3	-	-	TRBV6-1	CAIAGQQGVLDTQYF	TGTGCCATCGCGGGGCAGCAGGGGGTCTTAGATACGCAGTATTTT
TRBJ2-7	-	-	TRBV27	CASSSVGYEQYF	TGTGCCAGCAGTTCCGTGGGGTACGAGCAGTACTTC
TRBJ2-7	-	few	TRBV4-2	CASSQDSLAGGSYEQYF	TGTGCCAGCAGCCAAGACTCCCTAGCAGGAGGCTCCTACGAGCAGTACTTC
TRBJ1-2	-	-	TRBV21-1	CARLRGGQGRARHYGYTF	TGTGCCAGACTCAGGGGAGGGCAGGGAAGGGCAAGGCACTATGGCTACACCTTC
TRBJ2-2	-	-	TRBV9	CASSPVGWAGELFF	TGTGCCAGCAGCCCCGTTGGGTGGGCCGGGGAGCTGTTTTTT
TRBJ2-5	-	-	TRBV9	CASSVGPLGETQYF	TGTGCCAGCAGCGTAGGCCCACTCGGGGAGACCCAGTACTTC
TRBJ2-1	-	-	TRBV10-3	CAISFRGIDNEQFF	TGTGCCATCAGCTTCAGGGGTATCGACAATGAGCAGTTCTTC
TRBJ2-7	TRBD1	-	TRBV7-8	CASSYPGQGNNEQYF	TGTGCCAGCAGCTACCCGGGACAGGGGAACAACGAGCAGTACTTC
TRBJ1-5	-	few	TRBV11-3	CASSNKQVGGCNQPQHF	TGTGCCAGCAGCAACAAACAGGTTGGGGGGTGCAATCAGCCCCAGCATTTT
TRBJ1-1	-	-	TRBV14	CASSQSFSGTIAFF	TGTGCCAGCAGCCAATCTTTTTCCGGGACGATCGCTTTCTTT
TRBJ2-2	-	-	TRBV2	CASRGKPNTGELFF	TGTGCCAGCAGAGGCAAACCGAACACCGGGGAGCTGTTTTTT
TRBJ2-2	TRBD1	-	TRBV7-9	CASSSTGGANTGELFF	TGTGCCAGCAGCTCGACAGGGGGCGCGAACACCGGGGAGCTGTTTTTT
TRBJ1-2	TRBD1	-	TRBV5-4	CASSLQGAAYGYTF	TGTGCCAGCAGCTTGCAGGGGGCGGCTTATGGCTACACCTTC
TRBJ1-2	TRBD1	-	TRBV6-1	CASSEGTGGYYGYTF	TGTGCCAGCAGTGAGGGGACAGGAGGGTACTATGGCTACACCTTC
TRBJ2-1	TRBD1	-	TRBV7-2	CASSLQGETGNEQFF	TGTGCCAGCAGCTTACAGGGGGAGACGGGCAATGAGCAGTTCTTC
TRBJ1-2	TRBD1	-	TRBV19	CASNARDRGGYTF	TGTGCCAGTAACGCCCGGGACAGGGGGGGCTACACCTTC
TRBJ2-3	TRBD1	once	TRBV4-1	CASSQVTGGSLADTQYF	TGCGCCAGCAGCCAGGTGACAGGGGGCTCGTTAGCAGATACGCAGTATTTT
TRBJ2-3	TRBD2	few	TRBV5-1	CASTSGGPSDTQYF	TGCGCCAGCACTAGCGGGGGCCCCTCCGATACGCAGTATTTT
TRBJ2-4	-	-	TRBV5-8	CASSFGTLAKNIQYF	TGTGCCAGCAGCTTCGGGACACTAGCCAAAAACATTCAGTACTTC
TRBJ2-3	-	-	TRBV20-1	CSASPGDTQYF	TGCAGTGCTTCGCCCGGGGATACGCAGTATTTT
TRBJ2-3	-	-	TRBV6-1	CASSVFREGSTDTQYF	TGTGCCAGCAGTGTCTTCCGGGAAGGGAGCACAGATACGCAGTATTTT
TRBJ2-3	-	-	TRBV27	CASSYGGQRDTQYF	TGTGCCAGCAGTTATGGGGGGCAGAGAGATACGCAGTATTTT
TRBJ1-1	TRBD1	-	TRBV7-9	CASSLGTAEAFF	TGTGCCAGCAGCCTGGGGACAGCTGAAGCTTTCTTT
TRBJ2-7	-	-	TRBV19	CASSILSHEQYF	TGTGCCAGTAGTATATTATCCCACGAGCAGTACTTC
TRBJ2-7	-	-	TRBV27	CASSLGPGQSYEQYF	TGTGCCAGCAGTTTAGGCCCCGGACAGTCCTACGAGCAGTACTTC
TRBJ1-2	-	-	TRBV2	CASKRDRDGYTF	TGTGCCAGCAAAAGAGACAGAGATGGCTACACCTTC
TRBJ2-1	TRBD2	-	TRBV2	CASAIAGGTYNEQFF	TGTGCCAGCGCTATAGCGGGGGGGACTTACAATGAGCAGTTCTTC
TRBJ2-1	-	-	TRBV30	CAWSGGAEQFF	TGTGCCTGGAGTGGGGGGGCGGAGCAGTTCTTC